The clone carrying this TCR beta chain was observed at least ten times. As yet, its antigen is unknown. This entry belongs to a study of shared clonotypes between healthy human individuals. Study outcomes and limitations: Naive subsets usually exceeded memory subsets in estimated richness. Sharing across several donors was seen in roughly 5.2% of naive CD4 clonotypes. Generation probability values for non-shared clonotypes were lower than those for clonotypes shared by all four donors.

Generated by immunoSEQ multiplex PCR, the TCRdb table keeps only in-frame clones and is missing some. The sample consists of approximately 350,000 clones, approximately 79% of them appearing once. CDR1 SGHAT and CDR2 FQNNGV come from the germline V gene. V lost 3 bases to trimming and J lost 0 bases, with 1 base between them. The CDR3 runs to 12 residues. This chain uses TRBV11-2 with TRBJ2-3; D gene ambiguous. Sequences were obtained from memory CD4+ T cells sorted from blood. Documented subset: CD45RA-negative fraction. The TCR originated in a man aged 25-45 years in good health. CDR3 sequence: CASSFSTDTQYF. Written as DNA, the CDR3 is TGTGCCAGCAGCTTCAGCACAGATACGCAGTATTTT.